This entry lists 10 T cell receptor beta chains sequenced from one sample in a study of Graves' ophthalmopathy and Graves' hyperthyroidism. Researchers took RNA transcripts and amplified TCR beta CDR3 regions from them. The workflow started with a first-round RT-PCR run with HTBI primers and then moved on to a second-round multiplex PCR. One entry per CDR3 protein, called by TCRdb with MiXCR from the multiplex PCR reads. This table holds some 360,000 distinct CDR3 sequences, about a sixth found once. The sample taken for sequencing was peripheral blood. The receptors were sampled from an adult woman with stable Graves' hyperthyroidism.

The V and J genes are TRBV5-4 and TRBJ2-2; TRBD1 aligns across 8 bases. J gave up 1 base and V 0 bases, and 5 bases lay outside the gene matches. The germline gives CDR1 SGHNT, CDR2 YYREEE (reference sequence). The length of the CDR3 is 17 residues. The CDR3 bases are TGTGCCAGCAGCTTGGGAGCCGGGACAGGGAACACCGGGGAGCTGTTTTTT. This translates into CASSLGAGTGNTGELFF. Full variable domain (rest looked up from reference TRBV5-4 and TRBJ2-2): ETGVTQSPTHLIKTRGQQVTLRCSSQSGHNTVSWYQQALGQGPQFIFQYYREEENGRGNFPPRFSGLQFPNYSSELNVNALELDDSALYLCASSLGAGTGNTGELFFGEGSRLTVL.

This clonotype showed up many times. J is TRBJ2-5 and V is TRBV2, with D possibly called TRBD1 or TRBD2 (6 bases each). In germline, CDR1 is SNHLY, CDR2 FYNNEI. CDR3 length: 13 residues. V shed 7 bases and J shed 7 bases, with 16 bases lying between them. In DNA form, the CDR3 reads TGTGCCAGCATCCCAGAGAAGGGGGGGACCCAGTACTTC. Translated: CASIPEKGGTQYF.

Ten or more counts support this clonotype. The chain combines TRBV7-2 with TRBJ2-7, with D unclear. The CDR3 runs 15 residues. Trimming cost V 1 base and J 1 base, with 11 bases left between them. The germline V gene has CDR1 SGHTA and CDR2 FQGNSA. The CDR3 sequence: CASSLGTPASYEQYF. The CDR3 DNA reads TGTGCCAGCAGCTTAGGCACACCTGCTTCCTACGAGCAGTACTTC. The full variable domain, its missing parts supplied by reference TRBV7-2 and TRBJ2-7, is GAGVSQSPSNKVTEKGKDVELRCDPISGHTALYWYRQSLGQGLEFLIYFQGNSAPDKSGLPSDRFSAERTGGSVSTLTIQRTQQEDSAVYLCASSLGTPASYEQYFGPGTRLTVT.

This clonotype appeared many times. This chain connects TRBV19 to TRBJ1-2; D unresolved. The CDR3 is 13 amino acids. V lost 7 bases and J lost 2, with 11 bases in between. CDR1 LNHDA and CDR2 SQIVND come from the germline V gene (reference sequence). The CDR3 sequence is CASTSLGNYGYTF. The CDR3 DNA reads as TGTGCCAGTACCTCCTTAGGGAACTATGGCTACACCTTC. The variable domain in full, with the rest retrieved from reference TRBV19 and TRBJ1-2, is DGGITQSPKYLFRKEGQNVTLSCEQNLNHDAMYWYRQDPGQGLRLIYYSQIVNDFQKGDIAEGYSVSREKKESFPLTVTSAQKNPTAFYLCASTSLGNYGYTFGSGTRLTVV.

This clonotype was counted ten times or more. The CDR3 nucleotides are TGTGCCAGCAGTTTAACGGTAGCGGGAGACACCGGGGAGCTGTTTTTT. This codes for CASSLTVAGDTGELFF. The rearrangement uses TRBV27 and TRBJ2-2, with 9 bases lining up with TRBD2. Germline loops: CDR1 MNHEY, CDR2 SMNVEV (reference sequence). This CDR3 is 16 amino acids long. The trim removed 2 bases at V and 3 bases at J, leaving 4 bases unmatched.

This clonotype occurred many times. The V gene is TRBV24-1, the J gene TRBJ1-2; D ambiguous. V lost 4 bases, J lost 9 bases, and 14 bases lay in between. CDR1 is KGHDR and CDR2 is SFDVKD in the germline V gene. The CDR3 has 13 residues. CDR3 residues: CATSDPRVRRYTF. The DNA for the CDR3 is TGTGCCACCAGTGACCCACGGGTACGGCGCTACACCTTC.

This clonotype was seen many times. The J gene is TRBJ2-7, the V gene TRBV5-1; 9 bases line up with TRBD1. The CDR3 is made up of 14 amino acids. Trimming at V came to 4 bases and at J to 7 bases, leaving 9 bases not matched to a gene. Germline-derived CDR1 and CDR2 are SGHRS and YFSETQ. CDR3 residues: CASSIQQGAGEQYF. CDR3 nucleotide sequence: TGCGCCAGCAGCATCCAACAGGGGGCGGGAGAGCAGTACTTC.

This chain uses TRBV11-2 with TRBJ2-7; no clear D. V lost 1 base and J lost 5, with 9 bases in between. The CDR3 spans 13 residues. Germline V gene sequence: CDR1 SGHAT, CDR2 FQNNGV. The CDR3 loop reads CASSLGLTHEQYF. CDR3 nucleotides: TGTGCCAGCAGCTTAGGGTTGACCCACGAGCAGTACTTC.

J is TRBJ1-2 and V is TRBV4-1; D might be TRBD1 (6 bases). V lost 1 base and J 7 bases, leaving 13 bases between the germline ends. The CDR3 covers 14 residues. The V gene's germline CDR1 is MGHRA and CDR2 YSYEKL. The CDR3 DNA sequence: TGCGCCAGCAGCCAAGTTAGGGCAGGGGTTGGCTACACCTTC. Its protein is CASSQVRAGVGYTF.

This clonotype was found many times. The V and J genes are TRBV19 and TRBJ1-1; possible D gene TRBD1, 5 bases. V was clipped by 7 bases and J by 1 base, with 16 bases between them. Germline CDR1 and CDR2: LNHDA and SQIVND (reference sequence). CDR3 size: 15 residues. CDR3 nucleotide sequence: TGTGCCAGTACCACCTCCGGGGCACCGAACACTGAAGCTTTCTTT. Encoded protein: CASTTSGAPNTEAFF.